These 14 T cell receptor beta chains were all obtained from the same sample, sequenced in a study of blood T cell repertoires in COVID-19. Sequenced by immunoSEQ multiplex PCR; TCRdb stores in-frame clones only, minus some. Of around 18,000 clones in the sample, about 88% were seen once. Material: peripheral blood. The receptors shown here come from a man in his fifties or sixties with active COVID-19.

V usage is TRBV7-9 and J usage is TRBJ2-1, with 7 bases identical to TRBD2. V lost 5 bases to trimming and J lost 4 bases; unmatched junction nucleotides: 11. CDR3 length: 16 residues. CDR1 and CDR2 from the germline V gene are SEHNR and FQNEAQ (reference sequence). The CDR3, as DNA: TGTGCCAGCAGCCAAGTGAAGGGAGGGCTATACAATGAGCAGTTCTTC. Its translation is CASSQVKGGLYNEQFF.

The chain is built from TRBV10-3 and TRBJ2-5; 9 bases map to TRBD2. The length of the CDR3 is 14 residues. Germline values: CDR1 ENHRY, CDR2 SYGVKD. V shed 8 bases and J 5 bases; nucleotides not matched to a gene: 9. The CDR3 sequence: CAIGAGGPGETQYF. CDR3 bases: TGTGCCATCGGAGCGGGAGGCCCAGGGGAGACCCAGTACTTC.

V and J are TRBV7-8 and TRBJ2-1; 8 bases are shared with TRBD2. This CDR3 region has 14 residues. Germline lookup yields CDR1 SGHVS and CDR2 FQNEAQ. V was pared by 4 bases and J by 9 bases, with 8 bases of the junction left unmatched. The CDR3 nucleotides read TGTGCCAGCAGCTGGGACCTTCTAGCGGGTGAGCAGTTCTTC. Translated, it gives CASSWDLLAGEQFF.

This chain links TRBV5-6 with TRBJ1-2; 9 bases match TRBD1. V was clipped by 2 bases and J by 6 bases; unmatched bases: 8. Germline V lookup: CDR1 SGHDT, CDR2 YYEEEE. The CDR3 covers 15 residues. The CDR3 loop reads CASSLNRGREHGYTF. The CDR3 DNA reads as TGTGCCAGCAGCTTAAACAGGGGGCGCGAGCATGGCTACACCTTC.

The chain recombines TRBV4-2 with TRBJ2-7, with D unresolved. Trimming took 0 bases from V and 3 from J, leaving 15 bases between them. There are 16 residues in the CDR3. Per the germline V gene, CDR1 is LGHNA and CDR2 is YNFKEQ. This CDR3 is CASSQDLSAGYYEQYF. In nucleotides, the CDR3 is TGTGCCAGCAGCCAAGACCTGTCGGCAGGCTACTACGAGCAGTACTTC.

V is TRBV29-1 and J is TRBJ1-1; TRBD1 matches at 7 bases. J gave up 0 bases and V 1 base, and 17 bases lay outside the gene matches. The CDR3 consists of 19 residues. Germline values: CDR1 SQVTM, CDR2 ANQGSEA. This CDR3 is CSVEVRGVRGRWMNTEAFF. The DNA of the CDR3 is TGCAGCGTTGAAGTCCGGGGAGTGAGGGGGCGATGGATGAACACTGAAGCTTTCTTT.

V usage is TRBV11-2 and J usage is TRBJ1-2; weak D call: TRBD1 (5 bases). The CDR3 contains 15 residues. V lost 1 base to trimming and J lost 7 bases, with 16 bases between them. Germline CDR1 and CDR2: SGHAT and FQNNGV. CDR3 sequence: CASSLGGGGRGGYTF. The CDR3 nucleotides read TGTGCCAGCAGCTTAGGCGGGGGGGGACGCGGTGGCTACACCTTC.

The rearrangement links TRBV7-2 to TRBJ2-2; 11 nucleotides line up with TRBD2. Germline assignment: CDR1 SGHTA and CDR2 FQGNSA. The CDR3 has 17 amino acids. V lost 5 bases, J lost 3 bases, and 8 bases stayed unmatched. The CDR3 sequence: CASSLSGRGGHTGELFF. In DNA form, the CDR3 reads TGTGCCAGCAGCCTTAGCGGGAGGGGCGGGCACACCGGGGAGCTGTTTTTT.

The rearrangement uses TRBV5-1 and TRBJ2-7; TRBD1 agrees at 10 bases. Trimming cost V 4 bases and J 6 bases; bases outside gene matches: 7. Germline V gene lookup returns CDR1 SGHRS and CDR2 YFSETQ. The CDR3 consists of 14 residues. The CDR3 DNA sequence: TGCGCCAGCAGCCGCTCCAGGACAGGGGGCGAGCAGTACTTC. Its translation is CASSRSRTGGEQYF.

The genes are TRBV4-2 and TRBJ1-3; maybe TRBD1 (5 bases). The germline V and J ends were trimmed by 3 bases and 9 bases, with 6 bases remaining between them. CDR1 and CDR2 from the germline V gene are LGHNA and YNFKEQ. CDR3 size: 11 residues. This CDR3 reads CASSHDSTIYF. The CDR3, as DNA: TGTGCCAGCAGCCATGACAGCACCATATATTTT.

The chain couples TRBV25-1 to TRBJ1-1, with no clear D. This CDR3 comprises 11 residues. The V gene lost 1 base and the J gene lost 6 bases, with 3 bases spanning the gap. Germline loops: CDR1 MGHDK, CDR2 SYGVNS. CDR3: CASSEWPEAFF. The CDR3 coding sequence is TGTGCCAGCAGTGAATGGCCTGAAGCTTTCTTT.

A single count supports this clone. The chain uses TRBV19 and TRBJ2-5, with no clear D. The V end was cut by 5 bases, the J end by 1 base, with 8 bases between. This CDR3 comprises 13 residues. Germline CDR1 and CDR2: LNHDA and SQIVND (reference sequence). The CDR3 DNA follows: TGTGCCAGTAGTGGGTCGGGCCAAGAGACCCAGTACTTC. Protein product: CASSGSGQETQYF.

The chain carries TRBV3-1 (or the pseudogene TRBV3-2) and TRBJ1-2; 9 bases match TRBD1. The CDR3 loop spans 13 amino acids. V lost 5 bases to trimming and J lost 5 bases; unmatched junction nucleotides: 3. Germline values: CDR1 LGHDT, CDR2 YNNKEL (reference sequence). CDR3 amino acids: CASSLGQGYGYTF. CDR3 coding DNA: TGTGCCAGCAGCTTGGGACAGGGTTATGGCTACACCTTC.

The V gene is TRBV30, the J gene TRBJ2-1; D gene ambiguous. Per germline, CDR1 GTSNPN and CDR2 SVGIG (reference sequence). The CDR3 is made up of 12 amino acids. Deletions cut 2 bases from V and 5 bases from J, with 7 bases between. The CDR3 spells CAWSMANNEQFF. The CDR3 DNA sequence: TGTGCCTGGAGTATGGCCAACAATGAGCAGTTCTTC.